A selection of T cell receptor beta chains follows, all from one sample in a study of shared clonotypes between healthy human individuals. Assay: immunoSEQ multiplex PCR; the TCRdb copy retains only in-frame clones and omits some. The sample lists over a million clones; around three quarters were seen once. The sample comprised memory CD4+ T cells from PBMCs. The receptors were sampled from a man aged 18 to 30 in good health. Some clones in this sample may be carry-over from other donors' samples. Both conserved end residues are part of each CDR3. A D gene is named only where the DNA matches it firmly.

.	TRBV9	CASSLTVSDQETQYF
.	TRBV6-5	CASSYGGYDGYTF
TRBD2	TRBV9	CASSVYSGSSDTQYF
TRBD2	TRBV6-1	CASSGGGTGGRNEQFF
.	TRBV7-3	CASSHDPVTGELFF
TRBD2	TRBV7-3	CASSLTPGGPPGELFF
TRBD1	TRBV6-6	CASSPGQPPVGDGYTF
.	TRBV2	CASSRQGPGETQYF
TRBD1	TRBV19	CASRPTGAKRYEQYF
.	TRBV2	CASSDISIGDREETQYF
TRBD2	TRBV18	CASSPPASGGSSYNEQFF
TRBD1	TRBV2	CASSSGQGSYEQYF
.	TRBV7-8	CASSLGQVVLNTEAFF
.	TRBV28	CASSLPGPSSWAVQFF
.	TRBV21-1	CASSKVGESSYNEQFF
.	TRBV28	CASLAPTAEGLAEQYF
.	TRBV18	CASSPPSGANTEAFF
.	TRBV25-1	CASSARGVISYEQYF
TRBD1	TRBV5-1	CASSPGQGRHGYTF
TRBD1	TRBV18	CASSGQVNEKLFF
.	TRBV5-5	CASSLRGYSYEQYF
.	TRBV7-2	CASSLAGGGETQYF
.	TRBV5-4	CASSQDRHNEQFF
TRBD1	TRBV28	CASSRGGTDTNYGYTF
.	TRBV28	CASSQGGANTEAFF
.	TRBV11-2	CASSLGPGTGELFF
TRBD2	TRBV7-2	CASSLTSGNLYEQYF
TRBD2	TRBV6-1	CASSERYAGGSEVYNEQFF
.	TRBV5-8	CASSFGLTTTGELFF
TRBD1	TRBV29-1	CSVEDWGTGVDEQYF
TRBD1	TRBV5-4	CASSLAPGQGSNEQFF
TRBD1	TRBV19	CASSIGIRLRDRDHEQYF
TRBD2	TRBV4-1	CASSLTAGESSYNEQFF
TRBD2	TRBV5-4	CASSLTSGRGPNTQYF
TRBD2	TRBV7-9	CASSRPGTSGTQSDF
TRBD2	TRBV6-5	CASSYGLAGYEQYF
.	TRBV5-1	CASSLGEADTQYF
.	TRBV7-8	CASSVGGANVLTF
TRBD2	TRBV5-4	CASSPDGGTDTQYF
TRBD2	TRBV30	CAWSVVGGSSYNEQFF
.	TRBV2	CASRDPGPLLFF
.	TRBV28	CASLDGSIISQPQHF
.	TRBV5-1	CASSLTGQSNQPQHF
.	TRBV19	CASSIEPGASYEQYF
TRBD2	TRBV2	CASRGLAGLGEQFF
.	TRBV28	CASSLLPGGDQPQHF
.	TRBV30	CAWSEIGGGQGQPQHF
TRBD2	TRBV11-2	CASRGLAGEMTQFF
.	TRBV9	CASSAPRGEQFF
.	TRBV25-1	CASSDPGANVLTF
TRBD1	TRBV6-5	CASSKTGANEKLFF
.	TRBV6-1	CASQERGMGTEAFF
TRBD2	TRBV4-2	CASSQDNGRGTDTQYF
.	TRBV27	CASSLDSGGVELFF
TRBD1	TRBV27	CASGPWDRVHEQYF
TRBD1	TRBV10-3	CAISDWGQADQPQHF
.	TRBV28	CASSLSRSFTQPQHF
.	TRBV27	CASSLGQGTFSYTF